The 21 T cell receptor beta chains presented below share a single source sample, sequenced in a study of blood T cell repertoires in COVID-19. TCRdb's copy holds only in-frame clones and misses some; the assay was immunoSEQ multiplex PCR. The table includes a few hundred thousand clones, 86% detected once. Sequenced: peripheral blood. Receptors were obtained from a man under 40 with active or convalescent COVID-19.

The rearrangement links TRBV4-1 to TRBJ1-2; perhaps TRBD1 as D (6 bases). Germline values: CDR1 MGHRA, CDR2 YSYEKL. The germline V and J ends were trimmed by 0 bases and 1 base, with 12 bases remaining between them. The CDR3 runs 16 residues. CDR3 sequence reads: CASSQDSQGLNYGYTF. CDR3 coding DNA: TGCGCCAGCAGCCAAGATTCCCAGGGGCTTAACTATGGCTACACCTTC.

The chain links TRBV9 to TRBJ2-1; 13 positions match TRBD2. With 4 bases clipped from V and 6 bases from J, the junction kept 4 bases outside the gene matches. Germline CDR1 is SGDLS and CDR2 is YYNGEE. This CDR3 is built from 15 residues. CDR3: CASSRTSGGVNEQFF. The CDR3 DNA sequence: TGTGCCAGCAGCAGAACTAGCGGGGGGGTCAATGAGCAGTTCTTC. Drawing the rest from reference TRBV9 and TRBJ2-1, the complete variable domain is DSGVTQTPKHLITATGQRVTLRCSPRSGDLSVYWYQQSLDQGLQFLIQYYNGEERAKGNILERFSAQQFPDLHSELNLSSLELGDSALYFCASSRTSGGVNEQFFGPGTRLTVL.

This chain links TRBV7-9 with TRBJ2-3, with 11 positions matching TRBD1. The V segment lost 3 bases and the J segment 5 bases; nucleotides outside the gene matches: 7. CDR3 size: 16 residues. In germline, CDR1 is SEHNR, CDR2 FQNEAQ (reference sequence). The CDR3 reads CASSLVDRGPVDTQYF. CDR3 bases: TGTGCCAGCAGCTTGGTGGACAGGGGGCCGGTAGATACGCAGTATTTT.

The chain combines TRBV6-4 with TRBJ1-1; D is ambiguous. CDR1 is MRHNA and CDR2 is SNTAGT in the germline V gene. V was pared by 4 bases and J by 1 base, with 7 bases between. The length of the CDR3 is 13 residues. The CDR3 here is CASSGEANTEAFF. The CDR3 DNA follows: TGTGCCAGCAGTGGAGAGGCGAACACTGAAGCTTTCTTT.

The chain links TRBV6-5 to TRBJ2-7, with a weak D call TRBD1 (6 bases). Germline CDR1 and CDR2: MNHEY and SVGAGI. CDR3 length equals 13 residues. V was pared by 5 bases and J by 4 bases, with 12 bases between. This chain's CDR3 is CASSRTEFYEQYF. CDR3 DNA: TGTGCCAGCAGTAGGACAGAGTTTTACGAGCAGTACTTC.

The J gene is TRBJ2-3, the V gene TRBV15, with D perhaps matching TRBD2 (5 bases). Trimming removed 0 bases from V and 0 bases from J, with 16 bases in between. The CDR3 has 18 residues. Germline lookup yields CDR1 LNHNV and CDR2 YYDKDF (reference sequence). The CDR3 region is CATSRDLAGPLSTDTQYF. The CDR3 bases are TGTGCCACCAGCAGAGATCTGGCGGGCCCCTTAAGCACAGATACGCAGTATTTT. The variable domain in full, completed from reference TRBV15 and TRBJ2-3, reads DAMVIQNPRYQVTQFGKPVTLSCSQTLNHNVMYWYQQKSSQAPKLLFHYYDKDFNNEADTPDNFQSRRPNTSFCFLDIRSPGLGDTAMYLCATSRDLAGPLSTDTQYFGPGTRLTVL.

V is TRBV6-5 and J is TRBJ1-4; D remains ambiguous. The CDR3 loop spans 13 amino acids. Germline V gene sequence: CDR1 MNHEY, CDR2 SVGAGI. Between the trimmed V and J ends, which lost 6 bases and 7 bases, there was a span of 12 bases. The CDR3 DNA follows: TGTGCCAGCAGGCTATCGAGAGGTGAAAAACTGTTTTTT. It is translated as CASRLSRGEKLFF.

The sample holds one count of this clone. The J gene is TRBJ1-5, the V gene TRBV27; D unclear. V lost 3 bases, J lost 9 bases, and 9 bases lay in between. CDR1 and CDR2 (germline): MNHEY, SMNVEV (reference sequence). The CDR3 sequence is 12 residues long. Written as DNA, the CDR3 is TGTGCCAGCAGTTTCCTTCCCTGGCCCCAGCATTTT. This sequence encodes CASSFLPWPQHF.

This chain links TRBV21-1 with TRBJ1-3; the table's D call, TRBD1, was not checked against the DNA. TRBV21-1 is given as a pseudogene. The CDR3 has 16 amino acids. CDR3 sequence: CASNKPDRAIRNTIYF. CDR3 sequence (DNA): TGTGCCAGCAACAAGCCGGACAGGGCAATTCGAAACACCATATATTTT.

The rearrangement uses TRBV21-1 and TRBJ1-1; the table's D call, TRBD1, was not checked against the DNA. TRBV21-1 is a pseudogene. The CDR3 sequence is 12 residues long. The chain's CDR3 is CASSRGGSGVFF. In nucleotides, the CDR3 is TGTGCCAGCAGCAGAGGGGGTTCAGGGGTCTTCTTT.

The rearrangement uses TRBV30 and TRBJ2-7, with TRBD1 matching over 8 bases. The CDR3 consists of 15 residues. Germline CDR1 is GTSNPN and CDR2 is SVGIG (reference sequence). Trimming cost V 4 bases and J 3 bases; bases outside gene matches: 11. In DNA form, the CDR3 reads TGTGCCTGGACGCCGGGACAGGTCCTTTTCTACGAGCAGTACTTC. This encodes CAWTPGQVLFYEQYF.

This chain uses TRBV7-3 with TRBJ1-6; D unclear. V gave up 6 bases and J gave up 6 bases, with 15 bases separating them. The CDR3 loop spans 15 amino acids. CDR1 SGHTA and CDR2 FQGTGA come from the germline V gene. The DNA for the CDR3 is TGTGCCAGCAGTCTGTCGGGGAGGCGTAATTCACCCCTCCACTTT. Translation: CASSLSGRRNSPLHF.

The chain is built from TRBV10-1 and TRBJ2-3; D is unresolved. Germline CDR1 reads WNHNN; CDR2 reads SYGVQD (reference sequence). The V end lost 0 bases, the J end lost 5 bases, and 9 bases lay between the germline ends. The CDR3 totals 14 residues. The CDR3 region has the DNA TGCGCCAGCAGTGAGTCGCTGAGTCTAGATACGCAGTATTTT. This translates into CASSESLSLDTQYF.

The chain is built from TRBV6-5 and TRBJ2-1; tentative D call: TRBD1 (5 bases). Per the germline V gene, CDR1 is MNHEY and CDR2 is SVGAGI. The length of the CDR3 is 13 residues. Trimming shortened V by 7 bases and J by 5 bases, and 12 bases separated the two germline ends. CDR3 region: CASIADSNNEQFF. The CDR3 bases are TGTGCCAGCATTGCCGACAGTAACAATGAGCAGTTCTTC.

The rearrangement uses TRBV4-1 and TRBJ1-2; 8 nucleotides align to TRBD1. CDR3 length: 15 residues. The V and J ends lost 0 bases and 4 bases, in that order; junction bases with no gene match: 4. CDR1 is MGHRA, CDR2 YSYEKL, per germline. The CDR3 DNA is TGCGCCAGCAGCCAAGAGGACAGGGCGAGCTATGGCTACACCTTC. Protein sequence: CASSQEDRASYGYTF.

The V gene is TRBV14, the J gene TRBJ2-7, with a weak D call TRBD2 (6 bases). The germline V gene has CDR1 SGHDN and CDR2 FVKESK. The CDR3 is 14 residues long. V lost 2 bases, J lost 3 bases, and 11 bases lay in between. The CDR3 DNA reads TGTGCCAGCAGCCAACTTACGGGGGACTACGAGCAGTACTTC. Amino acid sequence: CASSQLTGDYEQYF.

J is TRBJ1-3 and V is TRBV28; 7 bases fit TRBD1. This CDR3 has 17 amino acids. Trimming cost V 5 bases and J 0 bases; bases outside gene matches: 10. Germline loops: CDR1 MDHEN, CDR2 SYDVKM. CDR3 sequence: CASSASGQSLSGNTIYF. CDR3 in DNA: TGTGCCAGCAGTGCCTCGGGACAGTCTCTCTCTGGAAACACCATATATTTT.

The DNA for the CDR3 is TGTGCCAGCAGCCGCCAGCGCTCTGGAAACACCATATATTTT. Its translation: CASSRQRSGNTIYF. V gene TRBV7-2 combines with J gene TRBJ1-3; D is unclear. This CDR3 has 14 amino acids. Germline CDR1 reads SGHTA; CDR2 reads FQGNSA. Trimming stripped 5 bases from V and 0 bases from J, with 8 bases between.

CDR3 sequence reads: CASSNAGGAYNEQFF. CDR3 DNA: TGCGCCAGCAGCAATGCGGGGGGTGCCTACAATGAGCAGTTCTTC. The V call is TRBV5-1, the J call TRBJ2-1; 8 bases are shared with TRBD2. The CDR3 length is 15 residues. Trimming at V came to 4 bases and at J to 2 bases, leaving 5 bases not matched to a gene. Per the germline V gene, CDR1 is SGHRS and CDR2 is YFSETQ. The full variable domain, completed using reference TRBV5-1 and TRBJ2-1, is KAGVTQTPRYLIKTRGQQVTLSCSPISGHRSVSWYQQTPGQGLQFLFEYFSETQRNKGNFPGRFSGRQFSNSRSEMNVSTLELGDSALYLCASSNAGGAYNEQFFGPGTRLTVL.

V usage is TRBV14 and J usage is TRBJ2-1, with TRBD2 matching 11 bases. The CDR3 spans 15 residues. Germline lookup yields CDR1 SGHDN and CDR2 FVKESK. The J segment lost 4 bases and the V segment lost 6 bases, leaving 5 bases of the junction unmatched. The CDR3 DNA follows: TGTGCCAGCAGTCCCGGGACTAGCGGTTACAATGAGCAGTTCTTC. Encoded protein: CASSPGTSGYNEQFF.

The chain combines TRBV6-5 with TRBJ2-5; tentative D call: TRBD1 (6 bases). The CDR3 is 14 amino acids. Trimming removed 8 bases at V and 5 bases at J, with 18 bases between. The germline V gene encodes CDR1 MNHEY and CDR2 SVGAGI. Written as DNA, the CDR3 is TGTGCCAGCCGTAAACTCCAGACAGGCGAGACCCAGTACTTC. It yields the protein CASRKLQTGETQYF.